This section outlines one T cell receptor beta chain sequence together with its context. This sample stems from a study of cytomegalovirus exposure and HLA in healthy donors. The V end lost 4 bases, the J end lost 3 bases, and 16 bases lay between the germline ends. The V gene's germline CDR1 is MNHNS and CDR2 SASEGT. The CDR3 runs 16 residues. Libraries were prepared by immunoSEQ multiplex PCR; TCRdb keeps only in-frame clonotypes and omits some of them. This repertoire shows around 300,000 clones, over 75% found once; its top ten account for roughly 0.88%. The source is a man under 40 in good health and CMV-seronegative. Sequencing was done on a sample of PBMCs. The rearrangement joins TRBV6-1 to TRBJ1-5; tentative D call: TRBD1 (6 bases). The CDR3 nucleotides read TGTGCCAGCAGTGTAACAGGGCCCCCTTTCAATCAGCCCCAGCATTTT. This gives the protein CASSVTGPPFNQPQHF.